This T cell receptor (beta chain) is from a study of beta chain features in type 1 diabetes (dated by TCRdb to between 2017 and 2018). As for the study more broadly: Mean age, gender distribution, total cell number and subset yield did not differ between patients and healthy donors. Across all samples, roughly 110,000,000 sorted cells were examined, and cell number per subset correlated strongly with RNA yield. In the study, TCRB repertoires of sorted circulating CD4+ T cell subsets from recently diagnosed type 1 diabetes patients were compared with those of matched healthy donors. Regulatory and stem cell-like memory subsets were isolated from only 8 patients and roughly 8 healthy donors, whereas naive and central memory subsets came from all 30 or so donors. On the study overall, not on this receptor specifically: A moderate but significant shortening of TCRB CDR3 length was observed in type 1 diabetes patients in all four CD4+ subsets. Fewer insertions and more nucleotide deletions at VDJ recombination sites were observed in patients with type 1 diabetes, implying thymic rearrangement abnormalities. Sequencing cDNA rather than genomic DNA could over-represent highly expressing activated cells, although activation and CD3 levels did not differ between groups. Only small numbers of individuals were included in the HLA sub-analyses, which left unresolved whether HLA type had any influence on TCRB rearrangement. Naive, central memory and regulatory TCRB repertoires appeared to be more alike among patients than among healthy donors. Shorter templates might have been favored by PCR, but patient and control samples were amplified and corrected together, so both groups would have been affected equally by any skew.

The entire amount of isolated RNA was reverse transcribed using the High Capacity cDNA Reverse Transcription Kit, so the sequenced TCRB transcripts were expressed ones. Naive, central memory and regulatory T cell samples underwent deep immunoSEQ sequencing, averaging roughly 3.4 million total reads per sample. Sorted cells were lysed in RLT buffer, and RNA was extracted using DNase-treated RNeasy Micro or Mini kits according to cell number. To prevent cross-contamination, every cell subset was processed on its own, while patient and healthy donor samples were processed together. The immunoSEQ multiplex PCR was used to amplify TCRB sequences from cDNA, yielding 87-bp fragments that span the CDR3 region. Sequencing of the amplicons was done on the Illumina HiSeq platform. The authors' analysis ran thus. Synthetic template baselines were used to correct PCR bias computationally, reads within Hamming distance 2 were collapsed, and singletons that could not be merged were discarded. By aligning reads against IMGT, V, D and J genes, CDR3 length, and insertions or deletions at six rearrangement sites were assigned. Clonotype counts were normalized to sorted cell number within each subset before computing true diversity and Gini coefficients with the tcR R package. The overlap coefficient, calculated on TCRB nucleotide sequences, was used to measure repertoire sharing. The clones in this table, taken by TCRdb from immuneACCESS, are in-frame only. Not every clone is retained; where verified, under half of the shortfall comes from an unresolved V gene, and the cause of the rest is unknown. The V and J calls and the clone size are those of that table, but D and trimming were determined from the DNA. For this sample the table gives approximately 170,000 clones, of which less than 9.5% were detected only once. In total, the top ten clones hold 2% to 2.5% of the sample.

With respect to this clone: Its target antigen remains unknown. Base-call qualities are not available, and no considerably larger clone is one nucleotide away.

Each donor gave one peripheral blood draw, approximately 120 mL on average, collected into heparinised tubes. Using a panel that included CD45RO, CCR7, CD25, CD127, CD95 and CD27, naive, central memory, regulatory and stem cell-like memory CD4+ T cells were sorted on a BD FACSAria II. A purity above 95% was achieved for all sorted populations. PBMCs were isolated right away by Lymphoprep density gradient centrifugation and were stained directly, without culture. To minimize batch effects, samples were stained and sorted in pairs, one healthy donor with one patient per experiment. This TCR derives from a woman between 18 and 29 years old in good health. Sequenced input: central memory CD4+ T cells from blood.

The DNA sequence reads TGTGCCAGCCTCTGGGCGGGCTCTCAAGAGACCCAGTACTTC. The resulting protein is CASLWAGSQETQYF. The rearranged segments are TRBV2 and TRBJ2-5, with TRBD2 as a weak D call on 5 bases. The CDR3 measures 14 amino acids from cysteine to phenylalanine. Just the 42-base CDR3 DNA is kept, in frame starting at base 1. Via the germline V gene, CDR1 is SNHLY and CDR2 FYNNEI. Cut back by 8 bases and 2 bases, the V and J ends lie 15 bases apart.